The 5 T cell receptor beta chains below were found in one sample sequenced in a study of vaccination and CD4 T cells after COVID-19. Treatment here: roughly 10-day PBMC culture with coronavirus spike peptide pools or control peptides (ViraFEST assay). These receptors' antigens are unknown. With the Oncomine TCR Beta short-read assay, DNA from cultured CD4+ T cells was sequenced. TCRdb re-called the PCR reads through MiXCR, storing one row per CDR3 protein. The sample includes around 20,000 distinct CDR3 sequences, about 39% seen only once; the top ten take 6.3%. The sample was CD4+ T cells from blood, cultured in vitro, taken before SARS-CoV-2 vaccination. These receptors were collected from a human donor who had recovered from COVID-19.

The chain links TRBV6-1 to TRBJ2-2; 8 positions agree with TRBD1. CDR1 is MNHNS, CDR2 SASEGT, per germline. J was trimmed by 6 bases and V by 6 bases; bases with no gene match: 6. The CDR3 covers 14 residues. In DNA form, the CDR3 reads TGTGCCAGCAGGCAGGGGGCGCGGGCCGGGGAGCTGTTTTTT. This codes for CASRQGARAGELFF.

V usage is TRBV12-5 and J usage is TRBJ2-5, with 9 bases fitting TRBD1. From germline, CDR1 is LGHNT and CDR2 FRNRAP. CDR3 length: 15 residues. V lost 6 bases to trimming and J lost 5 bases; unmatched junction nucleotides: 10. For the CDR3, the DNA is TGTGCTAGTGGCCCTGGGACAGGGAGACAGGAGACCCAGTACTTC. It specifies CASGPGTGRQETQYF.

The CDR3 DNA reads TGTGCCAGCAGTGTGGACAGCCTAAAAGCTTTCTTT. This sequence encodes CASSVDSLKAFF. The chain carries TRBV6-2 or TRBV6-3 and TRBJ1-1; weak D call: TRBD1 (6 bases). This CDR3 has 12 amino acids. Per the germline V gene, CDR1 is MNHEY and CDR2 is SVGEGT. V was trimmed by 5 bases and J by 9 bases, leaving 13 bases between them.

The chain is built from TRBV2 and TRBJ1-6; 9 bases line up with TRBD1. CDR1 SNHLY and CDR2 FYNNEI come from the germline V gene. V was pared by 4 bases and J by 0 bases, with 4 bases of the junction left unmatched. The CDR3 has 17 amino acids. The CDR3 loop reads CASSGGTGSSYNSPLHF. The CDR3 DNA follows: TGTGCCAGCAGTGGGGGGACAGGGAGCTCCTATAATTCACCCCTCCACTTT.

This clonotype was seen a handful of times. The V and J genes are TRBV7-9 and TRBJ2-5; D unresolved. The CDR3 is 13 amino acids. Germline-derived CDR1 and CDR2 are SEHNR and FQNEAQ (reference sequence). V was pared by 2 bases and J by 3 bases, with 7 bases between. The CDR3 sequence: CASSLFQEETQYF. In DNA, the CDR3 is TGTGCCAGCAGCTTATTTCAGGAAGAGACCCAGTACTTC.